The entry below gives a single TCR beta chain sequence along with its context. Primers for the PCR totalled 60 Vbeta and 13 Jbeta. Data came from immunoSEQ multiplex PCR; TCRdb stores just in-frame clones and leaves some out. The table includes around 150,000 clones, about 80% detected once. This CDR3 is built from 16 residues. Trimming took 2 bases from V and 4 from J; bases not matched to a gene: 3. Germline CDR1 is MGHRA and CDR2 is YSYEKL. The data are from a study of cytomegalovirus exposure and HLA in healthy donors. The V gene is TRBV4-1, the J gene TRBJ2-1, with TRBD2 matching over 12 bases. The sequence derives from a man younger than 40 in good health. Material: PBMCs. The CDR3 reads CASSQPGTSGYNEQFF. Written as DNA, the CDR3 is TGCGCCAGCAGCCAACCAGGGACTAGCGGGTACAATGAGCAGTTCTTC.